This T cell receptor beta chain was sequenced for a study of cytomegalovirus exposure and HLA in healthy donors. Overall study findings and caveats: An analysis that came later showed most CMV-associated TCR beta chains appearing HLA-restricted. In a later analysis, across HLA loci, associated TCR counts were highest for DRB1, lowest for HLA-C. In an earlier analysis, most TCR beta V segments were productive about 87% or about 30% of the time.

Primers: 60 Vbeta forward and 13 Jbeta reverse. Generated by immunoSEQ multiplex PCR, the TCRdb table keeps only in-frame clones and is missing some. This table has fewer than 150,000 clones, around 80% appearing once. As concerns this clone: No antigen is known for it.

The CDR3 totals 11 residues. Germline CDR1 reads GTSNPN; CDR2 reads SVGIG (reference sequence). The V and J ends lost 0 bases and 10 bases respectively, with 10 bases between them. This clonotype was obtained from a man aged 25-45 years in good health and CMV-seronegative. Sequenced material: PBMCs. The V call is TRBV30, the J call TRBJ2-7; D is unclear. The CDR3 region is CAWSVALHQYF. The CDR3 region has the DNA TGTGCCTGGAGTGTAGCCCTTCATCAGTACTTC.